The T cell receptor beta chain described here comes from a study of blood T cell repertoires in COVID-19. At the level of the study: From the United States, Italy and Spain came samples of acute and convalescent COVID-19. T cells, B-cell-depleted T cells, or PBMCs provided the cDNA or gDNA that served as material.

Seattle-derived patients entered the study during active infection and were followed longitudinally. As handled by the study authors: Estimates of nucleated cell counts were drawn from the amplification of reference gene primers. The assay was immunoSEQ multiplex PCR, and TCRdb's table has in-frame clones only and misses some. The V and J calls and clone size come from that table; D and trimming were worked out from the DNA. The table has about 160,000 clones, around 79% seen once. The trim removed 0 bases at V and 8 bases at J, leaving 14 bases unmatched. Germline CDR1 reads LGHNA; CDR2 reads YSLEER. This CDR3 region has 19 residues.

This clonotype was obtained from an older woman with COVID-19, enrolled during active disease. Material: peripheral blood. V gene TRBV4-3 combines with J gene TRBJ2-1; TRBD2 matches at 12 bases. DNA of the CDR3: TGCGCCAGCAGCCAAGATCAACCTTTGGGACTAGCGGGCGGTTATGAGCAGTTCTTC. Translation gives CASSQDQPLGLAGGYEQFF.